These T cell receptor beta chains were read from a single sample in a study of PD-L1 blockade in urothelial cancer. Clones were read by immunoSEQ multiplex PCR, and TCRdb kept only the in-frame ones, dropping some. The sample lists 38,000 or so clones; about 85% were seen once. The material sequenced was PBMCs, taken around atezolizumab (anti-PD-L1) treatment. Every receptor here comes from a man older than 75 with urothelial cancer. The CDR3 runs from the conserved cysteine through the conserved F or W. Fields, in order: clone size, V gene, D gene, J gene, CDR3 DNA, CDR3 protein. The D gene is left open where the match is weak. Expanded clones get a size class; other rows say once, few or many, or leave the size out.

once	TRBV19	TRBD1	TRBJ2-1	TGTGCCAGTAGTGCCACAGGGGTCGATGAGCAGTTCTTC	CASSATGVDEQFF
.	TRBV6-1	.	TRBJ1-2	TGTGCCAGCAGTGAGTCCCATCCCGCGAACTATGGCTACACCTTC	CASSESHPANYGYTF
.	TRBV19	TRBD1	TRBJ1-2	TGTGCCAGTAGTATGGTGGACAGGGCCATTGGCTACACCTTC	CASSMVDRAIGYTF
.	TRBV6-5	.	TRBJ1-1	TGTGCCAGCAGGGGTGCGGATAGGCGTGAAGCTTTCTTT	CASRGADRREAFF
.	TRBV21-1	.	TRBJ1-2	TGTGCCAGCATCACGAAAAGGGAGGGATATGGCTACACCTTC	CASITKREGYGYTF
.	TRBV5-1	TRBD2	TRBJ2-1	TGCGCCAGCGGAGAAGCGAGGGCGGGGGTTGAGCAGTTCTTC	CASGEARAGVEQFF
.	TRBV19	.	TRBJ1-4	TGTGCCAGTAGTATAACAGCAACTAATGAAAAACTGTTTTTT	CASSITATNEKLFF
few	TRBV7-8	TRBD2	TRBJ2-7	TGTGCCAGCTGTCCGGGACTAAACTACGAGCAGTACTTC	CASCPGLNYEQYF
.	TRBV11-2	.	TRBJ1-1	TGTGCCAGCAGCTTAGTACCCCCCGACAGGTTCCACGTGTATGCTTTCTTT	CASSLVPPDRFHVYAFF
.	TRBV27	.	TRBJ1-2	TGTGCCAGCAGTAAAGAGAACTATGGCTACACCTTC	CASSKENYGYTF
once	TRBV19	.	TRBJ2-1	TGTGCCAGTAGTCCAAACCTGCCAGGGGGGCAACCTGAGCAGTTCTTC	CASSPNLPGGQPEQFF
.	TRBV11-3	TRBD2	TRBJ2-1	TGTGCCAGCAGCTTAGTCGGCGGGAGCGATGAGCAGTTCTTC	CASSLVGGSDEQFF
.	TRBV14	.	TRBJ2-1	TGTGCCAGCAGCCAAGGACGGGACAACTCCTACAATGAGCAGTTCTTC	CASSQGRDNSYNEQFF
.	TRBV27	.	TRBJ2-7	TGTGCCAGCAGTTCCCCCCCGTTCTACGAGCAGTACTTC	CASSSPPFYEQYF
.	TRBV30	.	TRBJ1-5	TGTGCCTGGAGTGGAGGCTTGGGCAATCAGCCCCAGCATTTT	CAWSGGLGNQPQHF
.	TRBV7-2	TRBD1	TRBJ1-2	TGTGCCAGCAGCTTAGCGTTCGGGGCAGGGGGCGGCTACACCTTC	CASSLAFGAGGGYTF
.	TRBV7-9	.	TRBJ1-1	TGTGCCAGCAGCTCAAACCCAGGGGACCCCAGGGGATCGACTGAAGCTTTCTTT	CASSSNPGDPRGSTEAFF
.	TRBV2	TRBD1	TRBJ2-3	TGTGCCAGCAGTGTAGCGACAGGGGTTACAGATACGCAGTATTTT	CASSVATGVTDTQYF
.	TRBV5-4	.	TRBJ2-2	TGTGCCAGCAGCCGGGCAGGGGAGGGCACCGGGGAGCTGTTTTTT	CASSRAGEGTGELFF
once	TRBV10-3	TRBD1	TRBJ1-1	TGTGCCATCAGTGTGGACAGGGACACTGAAGCTTTCTTT	CAISVDRDTEAFF
.	TRBV27	.	TRBJ1-2	TGTGCCAGCAGTTTAGGTGGGAGCTATGGCTACACCTTC	CASSLGGSYGYTF
.	TRBV5-4	.	TRBJ2-5	TGTGCCAGCAGCTCACTCTCGCGGGGCGTGGGTCAAGAGACCCAGTACTTC	CASSSLSRGVGQETQYF
.	TRBV9	.	TRBJ2-3	TGTGCCAGCAGCGCCGATTCTAGCGGAGGGGGGAATACGCAGTATTTT	CASSADSSGGGNTQYF
.	TRBV30	TRBD2	TRBJ2-1	TGTGCCTGGAGTGTGGTAGCGGGAGGACAGCAGTTCTTC	CAWSVVAGGQQFF
.	TRBV21-1	.	TRBJ2-1	TGTGCCAGCAGCAATTGGGGGAGGGGAGACAATGAGCAGTTCTTC	CASSNWGRGDNEQFF
.	TRBV7-2	TRBD1	TRBJ2-7	TGTGCCAGCAGTCAGGACAGGTCCGCCTCCTACGAGCAGTACTTC	CASSQDRSASYEQYF
.	TRBV6-1	TRBD1	TRBJ1-1	TGTGCCAGCAAAGGGGGCGTGACAGTGAGAACTGAAGCTTTCTTT	CASKGGVTVRTEAFF
.	TRBV7-8	.	TRBJ2-1	TGTGCCAGCCTCCGCTTTCCTCCGAGCTCCTACAATGAGCAGTTCTTC	CASLRFPPSSYNEQFF
.	TRBV28	TRBD2	TRBJ2-3	TGTGCCAGCAGTGAGGGCAGGACTAGCGGGAGCACAGATACGCAGTATTTT	CASSEGRTSGSTDTQYF
.	TRBV30	.	TRBJ2-6	TGTGCCTCCCAGATGAGGCAGGGAAGCTCTGGGGCCAACGTCCTGACTTTC	CASQMRQGSSGANVLTF
.	TRBV7-2	.	TRBJ1-1	TGTGCCAGCAGCCGTGCCGGGGGAAAGGACACTGAAGCTTTCTTT	CASSRAGGKDTEAFF
.	TRBV12-5	.	TRBJ2-1	TGTGCTAGTGGTTTGGACTACTACAATGAGCAGTTCTTC	CASGLDYYNEQFF
.	TRBV6-5	.	TRBJ2-3	TGTGCCAGCAGTTCTATAATCTCGGGTAGCACAGATACGCAGTATTTT	CASSSIISGSTDTQYF
.	TRBV2	.	TRBJ2-6	TGTGCCAGCAGACCTTACAGCTCTGGGGCCAACGTCCTGACTTTC	CASRPYSSGANVLTF
.	TRBV5-1	TRBD1	TRBJ1-1	TGCGCCAGCAGCTCTATGGGGACAGGGGGCACTGAAGCTTTCTTT	CASSSMGTGGTEAFF
.	TRBV11-2	TRBD1	TRBJ1-4	TGTGCCAGCAGCTTAGGAGGGACAGGGCGGCAAAAACTGTTTTTT	CASSLGGTGRQKLFF
.	TRBV28	.	TRBJ2-1	TGTGCCAGCAGTTCCCCCCCTAACTCCAATGAGCAGTTCTTC	CASSSPPNSNEQFF
.	TRBV10-3	TRBD1	TRBJ1-3	TGTGCCATCCGATGGACAGGGCGGGGAAACACCATATATTTT	CAIRWTGRGNTIYF
few	TRBV6-7	.	TRBJ2-5	TGTGCCAGCAAAGGGACTGAGACCCAGTACTTC	CASKGTETQYF
once	TRBV19	TRBD1	TRBJ2-2	TGTGCCAGTACCCGGGTGGGACAGCTGAACACCGGGGAGCTGTTTTTT	CASTRVGQLNTGELFF
.	TRBV7-8	TRBD1	TRBJ2-5	TGTGCCAGCAGCAAAGGGACAGGGTGGGAGACCCAGTACTTC	CASSKGTGWETQYF
.	TRBV4-1	TRBD2	TRBJ2-7	TGCGCCAGCAGCCCCCTAGCGGGACAGCGGGAAAACGAGCAGTACTTC	CASSPLAGQRENEQYF
.	TRBV6-5	TRBD1	TRBJ2-7	TGTGCCAGCAGACGGGACAGTGAGCAGTACTTC	CASRRDSEQYF
.	TRBV5-4	TRBD2	TRBJ2-3	TGTGCCAGCAGCTTGGGCTTCGCGGGAGAGGAAAATACGCAGTATTTT	CASSLGFAGEENTQYF
.	TRBV4-1	TRBD2	TRBJ2-1	TGCGCCAGCAGCCAACCCGGACTAGCGGGGGCGTATGAGCAGTTCTTC	CASSQPGLAGAYEQFF
.	TRBV6-1	.	TRBJ1-3	TGTGCCAGCAGTGAAAGGGAGGGCGACAGCCGCTCTGGAAACACCATATATTTT	CASSEREGDSRSGNTIYF
.	TRBV28	.	TRBJ2-4	TGTGCCAGCAGTTTGTTTCCGGGCCCAGCGGGCAACATTCAGTACTTC	CASSLFPGPAGNIQYF
.	TRBV10-1	TRBD2	TRBJ2-3	TGCGCCAGCAGTGAGGGCGGGAGAGATACGCAGTATTTT	CASSEGGRDTQYF
.	TRBV19	.	TRBJ1-2	TGTGCCAGTAGTATAGGCGTCAGGGCTAACTATGGCTACACCTTC	CASSIGVRANYGYTF
.	TRBV18	TRBD2	TRBJ2-2	TGTGCCAGCTCACCATTGCGGGGGTCCACCGGGGAGCTGTTTTTT	CASSPLRGSTGELFF
.	TRBV10-3	.	TRBJ1-5	TGTGCCATCAGTGCCGGGGGAAGCAATCAGCCCCAGCATTTT	CAISAGGSNQPQHF
.	TRBV7-9	TRBD2	TRBJ2-1	TGTGCCAGCAGCTTCTGGACTAGCGACTCCTACAATGAGCAGTTCTTC	CASSFWTSDSYNEQFF
.	TRBV5-4	.	TRBJ2-7	TGTGCCAGCAGCTTGGCGGGATCCTCCTACGAGCAGTACTTC	CASSLAGSSYEQYF
.	TRBV18	TRBD1	TRBJ2-1	TGTGCCAGCTCACAGATCGGACAGGGTTCTTACAATGAGCAGTTCTTC	CASSQIGQGSYNEQFF
.	TRBV6-5	.	TRBJ2-7	TGTGCCAGCAGTTTCGACATATCCGGCGAGCAGTACTTC	CASSFDISGEQYF